This T cell receptor beta chain was sequenced for a study of blood T cell repertoires in COVID-19. The CDR3 is 19 amino acids. CDR1 SEHNR and CDR2 FQNEAQ come from the germline V gene (reference sequence). V lost 5 bases, J lost 3 bases, and 17 bases stayed unmatched. Assay: immunoSEQ multiplex PCR; the TCRdb copy retains only in-frame clones and omits some. This table has around 360,000 clones, more than 85% appearing once. The TCR comes from a woman in her thirties who had recovered from COVID-19. What was sequenced was PBMCs or T cells enriched from blood (not recorded which). The J gene is TRBJ2-7, the V gene TRBV7-9, with 12 positions matching TRBD2. The chain's CDR3 is CASSISSGAGLAGIYEQYF. The CDR3 coding sequence is TGTGCCAGCAGCATTTCCTCAGGCGCTGGACTAGCGGGGATCTACGAGCAGTACTTC.